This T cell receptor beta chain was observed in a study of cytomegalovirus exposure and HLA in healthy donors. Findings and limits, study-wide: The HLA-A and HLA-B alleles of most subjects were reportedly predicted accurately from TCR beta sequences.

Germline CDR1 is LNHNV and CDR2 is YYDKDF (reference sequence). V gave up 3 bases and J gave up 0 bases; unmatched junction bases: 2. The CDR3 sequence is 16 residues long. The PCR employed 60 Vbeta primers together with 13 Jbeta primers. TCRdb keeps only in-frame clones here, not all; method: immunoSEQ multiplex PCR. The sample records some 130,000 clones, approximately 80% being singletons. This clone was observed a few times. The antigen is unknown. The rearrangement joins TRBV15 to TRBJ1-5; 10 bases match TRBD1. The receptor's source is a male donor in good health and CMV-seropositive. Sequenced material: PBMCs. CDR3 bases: TGTGCCACCAGCAGGGGACAGGGGAATAGCAATCAGCCCCAGCATTTT. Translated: CATSRGQGNSNQPQHF.